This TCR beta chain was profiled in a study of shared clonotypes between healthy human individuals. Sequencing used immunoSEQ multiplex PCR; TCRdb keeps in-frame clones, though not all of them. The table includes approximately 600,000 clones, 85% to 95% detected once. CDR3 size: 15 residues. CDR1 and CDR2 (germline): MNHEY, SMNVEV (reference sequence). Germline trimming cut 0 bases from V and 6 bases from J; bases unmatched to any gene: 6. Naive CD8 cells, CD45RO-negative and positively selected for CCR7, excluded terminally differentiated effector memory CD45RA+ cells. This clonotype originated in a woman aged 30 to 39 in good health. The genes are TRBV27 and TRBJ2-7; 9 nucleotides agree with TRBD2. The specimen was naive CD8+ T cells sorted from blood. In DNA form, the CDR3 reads TGTGCCAGCAGTTTATCGGCGGGAGGGCCTCTCGAGCAGTACTTC. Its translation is CASSLSAGGPLEQYF.